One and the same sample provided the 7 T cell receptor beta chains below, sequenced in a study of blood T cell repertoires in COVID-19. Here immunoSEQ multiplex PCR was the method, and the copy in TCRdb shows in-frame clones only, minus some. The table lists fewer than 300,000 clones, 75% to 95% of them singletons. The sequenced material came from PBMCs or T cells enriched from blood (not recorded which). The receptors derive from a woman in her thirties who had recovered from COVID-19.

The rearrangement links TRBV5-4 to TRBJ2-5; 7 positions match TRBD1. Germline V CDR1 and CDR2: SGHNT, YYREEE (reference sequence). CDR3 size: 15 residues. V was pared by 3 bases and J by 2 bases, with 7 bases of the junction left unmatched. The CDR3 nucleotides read TGTGCCAGCAGCTCCTCCGGGACAGTACAAGAGACCCAGTACTTC. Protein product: CASSSSGTVQETQYF.

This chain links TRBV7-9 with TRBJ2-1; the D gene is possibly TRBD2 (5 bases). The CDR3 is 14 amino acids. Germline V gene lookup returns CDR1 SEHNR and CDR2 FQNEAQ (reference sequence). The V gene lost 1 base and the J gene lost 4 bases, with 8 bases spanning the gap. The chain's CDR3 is CASSLEERYNEQFF. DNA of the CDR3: TGTGCCAGCAGCTTAGAAGAGCGGTACAATGAGCAGTTCTTC.

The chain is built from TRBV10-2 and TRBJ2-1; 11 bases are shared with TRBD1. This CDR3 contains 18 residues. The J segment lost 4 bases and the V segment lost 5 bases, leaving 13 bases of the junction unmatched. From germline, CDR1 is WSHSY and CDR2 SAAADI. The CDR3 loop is CASSPPFRDRGRYNEQFF. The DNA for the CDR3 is TGCGCCAGCAGTCCCCCATTCAGGGACAGGGGGAGGTACAATGAGCAGTTCTTC.

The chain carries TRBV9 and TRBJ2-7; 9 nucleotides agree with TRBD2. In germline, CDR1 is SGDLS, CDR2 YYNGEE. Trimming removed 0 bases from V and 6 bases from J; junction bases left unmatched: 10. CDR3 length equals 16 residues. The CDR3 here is CASSVGDSGSSIEQYF. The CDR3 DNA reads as TGTGCCAGCAGCGTAGGTGATAGCGGGAGCTCTATCGAGCAGTACTTC.

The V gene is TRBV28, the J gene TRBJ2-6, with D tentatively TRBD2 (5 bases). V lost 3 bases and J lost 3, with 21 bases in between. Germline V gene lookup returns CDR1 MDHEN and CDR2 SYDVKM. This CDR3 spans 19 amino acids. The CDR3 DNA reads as TGTGCCAGCAGTTTCACAACGGCCCCGAGGGAGAGTGGGGCCAACGTCCTGACTTTC. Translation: CASSFTTAPRESGANVLTF.

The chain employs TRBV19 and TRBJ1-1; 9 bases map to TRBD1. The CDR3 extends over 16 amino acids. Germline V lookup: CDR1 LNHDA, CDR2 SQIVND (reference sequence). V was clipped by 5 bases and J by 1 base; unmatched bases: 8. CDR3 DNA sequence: TGTGCCAGTAGTGTCGGGACAGGGAAGGCGAACACTGAAGCTTTCTTT. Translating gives CASSVGTGKANTEAFF.

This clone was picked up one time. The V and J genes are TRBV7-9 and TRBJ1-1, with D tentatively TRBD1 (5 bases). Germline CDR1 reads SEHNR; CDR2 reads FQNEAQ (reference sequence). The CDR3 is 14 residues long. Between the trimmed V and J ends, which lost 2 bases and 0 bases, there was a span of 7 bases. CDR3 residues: CASSLTDMNTEAFF. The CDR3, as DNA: TGTGCCAGCAGCTTAACGGACATGAACACTGAAGCTTTCTTT.